These 10 T cell receptor beta chains came from one sample sequenced in a study of blood T cell repertoires in COVID-19. Produced via immunoSEQ multiplex PCR; TCRdb's table is partial and in-frame only. Of about 200,000 clones in the sample, roughly 86% are singletons; the top ten hold 5.6%. Sequencing was performed on PBMCs or T cells enriched from blood (not recorded which). These receptor sequences come from a man aged 40-49 years with acute COVID-19.

A few counts support this clone. The chain has TRBV10-1 and TRBJ1-5; 7 bases agree with TRBD1. CDR3 length: 13 residues. The trim removed 6 bases at V and 4 bases at J, leaving 3 bases unmatched. Germline CDR1 is WNHNN and CDR2 is SYGVQD (reference sequence). DNA for the CDR3: TGCGCCAGCAGCCTACAGGGGAATCAGCCCCAGCATTTT. Its translation is CASSLQGNQPQHF.

The CDR3 region has the DNA TGTGCCAGCAGCCCTGGACACGACTACGAGCAGTACTTC. It translates to CASSPGHDYEQYF. The chain uses TRBV3-1 (or the pseudogene TRBV3-2) and TRBJ2-7, with a possible D match to TRBD1 (5 bases). Trimming cost V 4 bases and J 3 bases, with 10 bases left between them. The germline V gene has CDR1 LGHDT and CDR2 YNNKEL (reference sequence). The CDR3 totals 13 residues.

V gene TRBV4-2 combines with J gene TRBJ1-1; a weak D match, TRBD1 (6 bases). The germline V and J ends were trimmed by 1 base and 12 bases, with 15 bases remaining between them. The CDR3 runs 13 residues. Germline values: CDR1 LGHNA, CDR2 YNFKEQ. CDR3 bases: TGTGCCAGCAGCCAAGCTCAACTCGGACAGACTTTCTTT. Protein: CASSQAQLGQTFF.

This clone turned up a few times. This chain links TRBV6-1 with TRBJ2-3, with D perhaps TRBD1 (6 bases). Germline values: CDR1 MNHNS, CDR2 SASEGT. The CDR3 contains 16 residues. Trimming left V 0 bases short and J 4 bases short, with 14 bases between. This chain's CDR3 is CASSEAPGVGADTQYF. In nucleotides, the CDR3 is TGTGCCAGCAGTGAAGCGCCAGGGGTTGGGGCAGATACGCAGTATTTT.

This clone was recorded once. This CDR3 reads CAISAGAGEGEQYF. CDR3 in DNA: TGTGCCATCAGTGCGGGAGCGGGAGAGGGCGAGCAGTACTTC. This chain uses TRBV10-3 with TRBJ2-7; TRBD2 matches 8 bases. J lost 6 bases, V lost 4 bases, and 8 bases had no gene match. Germline values: CDR1 ENHRY, CDR2 SYGVKD. There are 14 residues in the CDR3.

J is TRBJ2-2 and V is TRBV5-1, with D tentatively TRBD1 (6 bases). The length of the CDR3 is 15 residues. Per germline, CDR1 SGHRS and CDR2 YFSETQ. Deletions cut 5 bases from V and 0 bases from J, with 11 bases between. In DNA form, the CDR3 reads TGCGCCAGCAGTACCGGGACACCGAACACCGGGGAGCTGTTTTTT. Its protein is CASSTGTPNTGELFF.

The rearrangement uses TRBV6-5 and TRBJ1-2, with 10 nucleotides matching TRBD1. This CDR3 is 15 amino acids long. V was clipped by 5 bases and J by 5 bases; unmatched bases: 8. In germline, CDR1 is MNHEY, CDR2 SVGAGI. CDR3 sequence (DNA): TGTGCCAGCAGTAACCCCGGGACAGGGGCATATGGCTACACCTTC. It yields the protein CASSNPGTGAYGYTF.

The rearrangement links TRBV5-1 to TRBJ2-5, with D perhaps TRBD2 (5 bases). Trimming removed 7 bases at V and 5 bases at J, with 18 bases between. The CDR3 is 14 residues long. In germline, CDR1 is SGHRS, CDR2 YFSETQ. The DNA for the CDR3 is TGCGCCAGCGACGTGGGAGTCGGCCGGGAGACCCAGTACTTC. It translates to CASDVGVGRETQYF.

The chain uses TRBV10-2 and TRBJ2-6; D gene uncertain. Per the germline V gene, CDR1 is WSHSY and CDR2 is SAAADI. Between the trimmed V and J ends, which lost 10 bases and 0 bases, there was a span of 7 bases. The CDR3 is 13 residues long. CDR3: CATLISGANVLTF. For the CDR3, the DNA is TGCGCCACCCTTATCTCTGGGGCCAACGTCCTGACTTTC.

The CDR3 sequence is CASSPRSWGQHYNEQFF. In DNA, the CDR3 is TGTGCCAGCAGCCCCAGGAGCTGGGGACAGCACTACAATGAGCAGTTCTTC. This rearrangement joins TRBV7-8 to TRBJ2-1; 7 bases fit TRBD1. The V and J ends lost 5 bases and 3 bases, in that order; junction bases with no gene match: 13. Germline V CDR1 and CDR2: SGHVS, FQNEAQ. The CDR3 covers 17 residues.